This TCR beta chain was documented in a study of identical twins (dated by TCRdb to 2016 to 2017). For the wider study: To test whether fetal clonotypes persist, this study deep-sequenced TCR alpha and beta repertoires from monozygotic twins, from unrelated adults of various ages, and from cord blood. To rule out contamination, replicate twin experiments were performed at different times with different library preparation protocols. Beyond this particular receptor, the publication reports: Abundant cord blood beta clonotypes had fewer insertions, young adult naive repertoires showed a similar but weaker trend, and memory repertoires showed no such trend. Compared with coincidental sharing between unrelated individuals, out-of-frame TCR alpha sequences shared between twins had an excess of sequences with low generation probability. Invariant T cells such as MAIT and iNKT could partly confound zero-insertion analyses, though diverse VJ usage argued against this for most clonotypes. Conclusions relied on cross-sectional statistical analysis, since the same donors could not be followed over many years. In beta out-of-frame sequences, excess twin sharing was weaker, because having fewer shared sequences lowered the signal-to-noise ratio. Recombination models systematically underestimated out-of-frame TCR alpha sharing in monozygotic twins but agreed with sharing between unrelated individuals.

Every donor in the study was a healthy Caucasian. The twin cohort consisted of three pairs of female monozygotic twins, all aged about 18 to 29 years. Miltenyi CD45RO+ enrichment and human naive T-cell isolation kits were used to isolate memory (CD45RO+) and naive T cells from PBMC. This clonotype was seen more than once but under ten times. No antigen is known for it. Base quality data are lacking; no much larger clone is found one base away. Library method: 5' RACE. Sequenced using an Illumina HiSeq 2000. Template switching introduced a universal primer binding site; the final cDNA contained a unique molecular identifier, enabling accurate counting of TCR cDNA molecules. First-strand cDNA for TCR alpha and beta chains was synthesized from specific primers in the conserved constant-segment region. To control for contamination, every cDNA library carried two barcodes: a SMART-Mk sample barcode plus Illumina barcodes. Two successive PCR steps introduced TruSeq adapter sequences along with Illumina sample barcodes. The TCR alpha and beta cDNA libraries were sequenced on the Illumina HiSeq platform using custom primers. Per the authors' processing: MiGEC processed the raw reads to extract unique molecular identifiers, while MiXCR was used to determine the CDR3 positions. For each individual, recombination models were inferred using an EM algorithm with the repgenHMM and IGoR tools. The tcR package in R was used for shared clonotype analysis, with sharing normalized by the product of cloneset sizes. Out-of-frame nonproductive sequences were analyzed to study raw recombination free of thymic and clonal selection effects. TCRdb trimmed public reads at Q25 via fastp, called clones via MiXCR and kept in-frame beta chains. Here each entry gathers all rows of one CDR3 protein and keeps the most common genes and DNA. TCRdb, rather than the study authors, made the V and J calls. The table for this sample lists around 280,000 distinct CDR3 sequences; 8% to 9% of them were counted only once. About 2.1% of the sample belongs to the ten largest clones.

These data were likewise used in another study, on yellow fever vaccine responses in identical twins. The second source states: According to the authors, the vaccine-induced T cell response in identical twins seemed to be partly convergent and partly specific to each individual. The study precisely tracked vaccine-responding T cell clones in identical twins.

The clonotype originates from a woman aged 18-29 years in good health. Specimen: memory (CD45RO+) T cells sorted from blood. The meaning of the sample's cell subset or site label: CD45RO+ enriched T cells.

CDR3 protein: CASSEGGPVDEQYF. The DNA is TGTGCCAGCAGTGAAGGAGGGCCGGTCGACGAGCAGTACTTC. The chain is made from TRBV6-1 and TRBJ2-7; tentative D gene TRBD2, with 5 bases matching. The germline V gene supplies CDR1 MNHNS and CDR2 SASEGT. V is clipped by 1 base and J by 5 bases, and the sequence between their germline boundaries is 12 bases long. The CDR3 runs 14 residues from the cysteine to the phenylalanine. Only the CDR3 part of the read is kept: 42 bases, read in frame from the first base.